This entry describes one T cell receptor (beta chain). One junction end does not reproduce the germline sequence, and a read error may be involved. Other DNA variants within this sample encode the same CDR3. The CDR3 length is 16 residues. Germline V gene lookup returns CDR1 LNHDA and CDR2 SQIVND (reference sequence). Seattle patients were enrolled while actively infected and followed longitudinally. These data originate in a study of blood T cell repertoires in COVID-19. Here immunoSEQ multiplex PCR was the method, and the copy in TCRdb shows in-frame clones only, minus some. The repertoire holds about 200,000 clones, with about four fifths as singletons.

The source of this sequence is a woman older than 75 with COVID-19, enrolled during active disease. The sample was peripheral blood. The genes are TRBV19 and TRBJ1-1, with D perhaps TRBD1 (5 bases). The CDR3 spells CASSPGLREVNTEAFF. In DNA, the CDR3 is TGCGCCAGTAGTCCGGGACTAAGAGAGGTGAACACTGAAGCTTTCTTT. The entire variable domain, with the rest obtained from reference TRBV19 and TRBJ1-1, is as follows: DGGITQSPKYLFRKEGQNVTLSCEQNLNHDAMYWYRQDPGQGLRLIYYSQIVNDFQKGDIAEGYSVSREKKESFPLTVTSAQKNPTAFYLCASSPGLREVNTEAFFGQGTRLTVV.